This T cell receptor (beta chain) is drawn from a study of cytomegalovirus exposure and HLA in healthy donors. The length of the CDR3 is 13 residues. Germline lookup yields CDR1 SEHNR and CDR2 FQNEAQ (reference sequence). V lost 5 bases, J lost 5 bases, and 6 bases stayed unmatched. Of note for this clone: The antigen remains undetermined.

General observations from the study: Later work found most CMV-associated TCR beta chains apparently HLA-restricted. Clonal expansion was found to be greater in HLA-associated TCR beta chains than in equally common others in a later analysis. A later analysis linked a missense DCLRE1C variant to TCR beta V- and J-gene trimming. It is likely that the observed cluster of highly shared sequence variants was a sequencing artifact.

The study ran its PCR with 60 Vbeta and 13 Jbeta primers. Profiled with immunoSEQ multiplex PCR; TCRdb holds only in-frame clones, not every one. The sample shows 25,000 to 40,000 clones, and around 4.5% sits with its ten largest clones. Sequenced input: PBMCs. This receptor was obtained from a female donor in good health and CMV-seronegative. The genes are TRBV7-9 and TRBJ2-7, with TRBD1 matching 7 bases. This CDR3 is CASSPRGPDEQYF. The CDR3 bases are TGTGCCAGCAGCCCGAGGGGGCCCGACGAGCAGTACTTC.